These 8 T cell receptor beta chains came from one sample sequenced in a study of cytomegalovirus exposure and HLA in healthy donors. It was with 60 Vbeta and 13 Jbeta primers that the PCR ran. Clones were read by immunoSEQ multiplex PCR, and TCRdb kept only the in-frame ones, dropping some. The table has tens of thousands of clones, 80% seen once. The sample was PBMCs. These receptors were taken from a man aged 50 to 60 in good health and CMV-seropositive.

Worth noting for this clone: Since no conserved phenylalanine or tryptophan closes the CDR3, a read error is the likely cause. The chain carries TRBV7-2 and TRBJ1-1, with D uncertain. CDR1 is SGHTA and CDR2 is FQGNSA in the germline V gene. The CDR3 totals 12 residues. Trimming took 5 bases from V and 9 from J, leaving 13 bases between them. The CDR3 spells CASSPDTVKAFL. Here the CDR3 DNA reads TGTGCCAGCAGCCCTGACACCGTGAAAGCTTTCCTT.

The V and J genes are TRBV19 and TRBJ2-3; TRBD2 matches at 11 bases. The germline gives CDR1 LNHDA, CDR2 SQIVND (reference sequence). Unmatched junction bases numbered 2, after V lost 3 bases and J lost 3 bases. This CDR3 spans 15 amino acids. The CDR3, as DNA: TGTGCCAGTAGTATTCGGACTAGCGGGACAGATACGCAGTATTTT. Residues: CASSIRTSGTDTQYF.

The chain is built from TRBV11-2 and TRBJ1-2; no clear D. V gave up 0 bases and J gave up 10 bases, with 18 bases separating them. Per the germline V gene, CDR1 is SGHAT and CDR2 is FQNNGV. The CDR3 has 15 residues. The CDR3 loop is CASSLEPPGGKNYTF. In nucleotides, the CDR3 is TGTGCCAGCAGCTTAGAGCCCCCGGGAGGGAAGAACTACACCTTC.

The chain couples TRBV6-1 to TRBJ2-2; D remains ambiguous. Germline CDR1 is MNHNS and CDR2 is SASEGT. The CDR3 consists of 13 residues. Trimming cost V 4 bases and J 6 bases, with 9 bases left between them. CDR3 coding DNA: TGTGCCAGCAGTGTCAGAACCTCCGGGGAGCTGTTTTTT. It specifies CASSVRTSGELFF.

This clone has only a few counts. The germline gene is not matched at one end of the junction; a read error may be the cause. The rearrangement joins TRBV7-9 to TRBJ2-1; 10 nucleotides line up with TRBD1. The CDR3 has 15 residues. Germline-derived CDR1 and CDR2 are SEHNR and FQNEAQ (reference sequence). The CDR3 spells CSSSPPWTGGNEQFF. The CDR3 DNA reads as TGTTCCAGCAGCCCCCCATGGACAGGGGGAAATGAGCAGTTCTTC.

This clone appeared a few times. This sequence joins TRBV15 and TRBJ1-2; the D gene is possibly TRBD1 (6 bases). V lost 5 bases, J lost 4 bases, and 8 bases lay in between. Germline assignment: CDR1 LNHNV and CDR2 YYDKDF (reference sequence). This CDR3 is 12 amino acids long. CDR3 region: CATSRDTYGYTF. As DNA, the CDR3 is TGTGCCACCAGCCGGGACACCTATGGCTACACCTTC. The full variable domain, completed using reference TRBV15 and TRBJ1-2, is DAMVIQNPRYQVTQFGKPVTLSCSQTLNHNVMYWYQQKSSQAPKLLFHYYDKDFNNEADTPDNFQSRRPNTSFCFLDIRSPGLGDTAMYLCATSRDTYGYTFGSGTRLTVV.

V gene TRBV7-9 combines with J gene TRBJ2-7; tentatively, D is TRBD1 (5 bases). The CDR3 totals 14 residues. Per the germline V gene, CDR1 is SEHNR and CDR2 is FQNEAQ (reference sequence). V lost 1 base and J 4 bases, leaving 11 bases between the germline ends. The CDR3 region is CASSLGGGAYEQYF. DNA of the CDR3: TGTGCCAGCAGCTTAGGCGGTGGGGCATACGAGCAGTACTTC.

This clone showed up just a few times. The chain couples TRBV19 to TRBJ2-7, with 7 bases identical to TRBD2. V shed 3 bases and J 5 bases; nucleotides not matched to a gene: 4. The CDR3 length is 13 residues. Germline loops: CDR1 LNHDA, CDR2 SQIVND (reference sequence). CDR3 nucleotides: TGTGCCAGTAGTATTTCTGGACTAGACGAGCAGTACTTC. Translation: CASSISGLDEQYF.